This is a list of T cell receptor beta chains from one sample in a study of blood T cell repertoires in COVID-19. Repertoires were generated with immunoSEQ multiplex PCR, while TCRdb's copy carries only in-frame clones and drops some. The table has 200,000 or so clones, around 86% seen once. What was sequenced was PBMCs or T cells enriched from blood (not recorded which). The receptors stem from a man younger than 45 in a cohort exposed to, infected with or recovered from COVID-19 (not recorded which). CDR3s leave out the opening cysteine and the closing phenylalanine or tryptophan. The D gene is left open where the match is weak.

-	TRBV28	ASSLNTGELF
-	TRBV28	ASSLSGYYGYT
-	TRBV7-7	ASSFSTSYNEQF
-	TRBV5-1	ASSPGQPNQPQH
TRBD2	TRBV2	ASSVTSGIFSSANEQF
-	TRBV5-6	ASRPGHSYEQY
TRBD2	TRBV5-1	ASSGTSGDTGELF
-	TRBV28	ASSLERWAKNIQY
-	TRBV7-9	ASSPRGGRSSYNEQF
TRBD1	TRBV5-1	ASTSTSGQGGYGYT
-	TRBV11-2	ASSKIHWATQY
TRBD1	TRBV6-4	ASSDGTGVGNEQF
TRBD1	TRBV9	ASSFRTGAEAF
-	TRBV18	ASSPRGDQETQY
-	TRBV7-2	ASSFGGSRTFYEQY
TRBD1	TRBV3-1/TRBV3-2	ASVDRGKRDSPLH
-	TRBV2	ASSEPRYRNTEAF
-	TRBV28	ASRHGTGGDTQY
TRBD1	TRBV6-5	ASRGDRANYGYT
TRBD1	TRBV3-1/TRBV3-2	ASSRQTGGGNTIY
-	TRBV28	ASSRTVNTEAF
-	TRBV28	ASSLRVSYPYNEQF
-	TRBV7-6	ASSLGRLLWPYNEQF
TRBD2	TRBV7-2	ASSFRTSGTQTYTDTQY
TRBD1	TRBV28	ASSSLRQGASNTEAF
TRBD1	TRBV28	ASSLTITGVRREKLF
TRBD1	TRBV18	ASSRGGVTEKLF
-	TRBV4-1	ASSQESDRPSRY
TRBD2	TRBV28	ASSPLAGVSWYYEQY
-	TRBV27	ASRLGNRPSTDTQY
TRBD2	TRBV5-1	ASSFKEAGTDTQY
TRBD2	TRBV7-8	ASSLGASGSLSYNEQF
TRBD1	TRBV19	ASRDRVRGETQY
TRBD2	TRBV2	ASRTGTISYNEQF
-	TRBV27	ASSLMAQGITNTEAF
TRBD1	TRBV10-3	AISADRGFGYGYT
-	TRBV7-2	ASSLVSEYTEAF
TRBD1	TRBV28	ASSLRGLNTEAF
TRBD1	TRBV5-5	ASRFSTGGENYGYT
TRBD1	TRBV10-3	ASGQGKTEAF
-	TRBV5-4	ASSPLAGAYNEQF
-	TRBV19	ASSHLPGTNIQY
-	TRBV4-3	ASSQELEGIMNTGELF
-	TRBV27	ASSSRADTQY
-	TRBV5-4	ASSKGVDQETQY
-	TRBV20-1	SASRDSTEDEQY
TRBD2	TRBV7-6	ASSPRGTSGSPSSYNEQF
-	TRBV7-3	ASSLEPTGSQF
-	TRBV9	ASSVGGGGRRNTIY
TRBD1	TRBV28	ASSPGQGGYEQY
TRBD2	TRBV2	ASSDGLGDEQF
-	TRBV28	ASSFPSQSVHYNEQF
TRBD2	TRBV5-8	ASSFPGLAGETQY
-	TRBV18	ASSDYTASSSYNEQF